What follows are 19 T cell receptor beta chains derived from one specimen sequenced in a study of cytomegalovirus exposure and HLA in healthy donors. PCR involved 60 Vbeta and 13 Jbeta primers. Produced via immunoSEQ multiplex PCR; TCRdb's table is partial and in-frame only. This sample carries around 110,000 clones, less than 80% of them seen once, and the ten largest clones take around 7.4%. The sequencing input was PBMCs. The receptors come from a man aged 25-45 years in good health and CMV-seronegative.

The rearrangement links TRBV10-3 to TRBJ1-4; a possible D gene is TRBD1 (5 bases). CDR1 ENHRY and CDR2 SYGVKD come from the germline V gene. The V end lost 11 bases, the J end lost 6 bases, and 28 bases lay between the germline ends. CDR3 length equals 17 residues. The CDR3 bases are TGTGCCGCCGGATCCAGCTTACAATCCTCGGGGGATGAAAAACTGTTTTTT. It yields the protein CAAGSSLQSSGDEKLFF.

The count of this clone is one. The genes are TRBV11-2 and TRBJ1-1; no definite D call. CDR1 and CDR2 from the germline V gene are SGHAT and FQNNGV. The V end lost 2 bases, the J end lost 3 bases, and 10 bases lay between the germline ends. The CDR3 covers 14 residues. DNA of the CDR3: TGTGCCAGCAGCTTATCGGTTAGTTACACTGAAGCTTTCTTT. It yields the protein CASSLSVSYTEAFF.

The V call is TRBV7-7, the J call TRBJ2-5, with 11 bases fitting TRBD2. This CDR3 contains 14 residues. Germline V gene data show CDR1 as SSHAT and CDR2 as FNYEAQ (reference sequence). V shed 8 bases and J 4 bases; nucleotides not matched to a gene: 6. The CDR3 spells CASGDGTSGETQYF. The CDR3 DNA follows: TGTGCCAGCGGGGATGGGACTAGCGGAGAGACCCAGTACTTC.

This clone was observed a few times. The chain combines TRBV12-5 with TRBJ2-7, with a possible D match to TRBD1 (8 bases). Germline CDR1 LGHNT, CDR2 FRNRAP. The CDR3 consists of 13 residues. The V gene lost 10 bases and the J gene lost 3 bases, with 16 bases spanning the gap. The CDR3 DNA reads as TGTGCTACAGCGGGACAGGTCTACTACGAGCAGTACTTC. Its protein is CATAGQVYYEQYF.

This sequence joins TRBV10-2 and TRBJ2-1; D gene uncertain. In germline, CDR1 is WSHSY, CDR2 SAAADI. The CDR3 is made up of 12 amino acids. Between the trimmed V and J ends, which lost 4 bases and 4 bases, there was a span of 5 bases. The DNA of the CDR3 is TGCGCCAGCAGTGCGAGTTACAATGAGCAGTTCTTC. Amino acid sequence: CASSASYNEQFF.

This clone was seen just once. This chain uses TRBV28 with TRBJ2-7; 9 bases are shared with TRBD1. Per the germline V gene, CDR1 is MDHEN and CDR2 is SYDVKM. The CDR3 is made up of 14 amino acids. The trim removed 4 bases at V and 6 bases at J, leaving 7 bases unmatched. CDR3 coding DNA: TGTGCCAGCAGTTGGGGACAGGGAATAGTCGAGCAGTACTTC. The encoded protein is CASSWGQGIVEQYF.

This chain uses TRBV28 with TRBJ1-4; possibly TRBD1 for D (5 bases). Germline lookup yields CDR1 MDHEN and CDR2 SYDVKM. The V end lost 2 bases, the J end lost 6 bases, and 10 bases lay between the germline ends. The CDR3 sequence is 14 residues long. CDR3 DNA sequence: TGTGCCAGCAGTTTAAAGGGGAGGGATGAAAAACTGTTTTTT. It is translated as CASSLKGRDEKLFF. The full variable domain, with the rest looked up from reference TRBV28 and TRBJ1-4, is DVKVTQSSRYLVKRTGEKVFLECVQDMDHENMFWYRQDPGLGLRLIYFSYDVKMKEKGDIPEGYSVSREKKERFSLILESASTNQTSMYLCASSLKGRDEKLFFGSGTQLSVL.

The chain couples TRBV7-9 to TRBJ1-1; TRBD1 might be the D (6 bases). V dropped 3 bases and J dropped 0 bases, with 11 bases sitting between them. CDR3 length equals 15 residues. CDR1 and CDR2 from the germline V gene are SEHNR and FQNEAQ (reference sequence). The CDR3 DNA reads as TGTGCCAGCAGCTTCGCCCAGGGGATGAACACTGAAGCTTTCTTT. It specifies CASSFAQGMNTEAFF.

This sequence joins TRBV30 and TRBJ1-5, with TRBD1 matching 10 bases. V lost 2 bases and J lost 2; bases outside the gene matches: 3. Looked up from germline, CDR1 is GTSNPN and CDR2 is SVGIG (reference sequence). The CDR3 is 15 amino acids. The CDR3 sequence: CAWSRGTGGNQPQHF. The CDR3, as DNA: TGTGCCTGGAGTAGAGGGACAGGGGGCAATCAGCCCCAGCATTTT.

The rearrangement uses TRBV6-6 and TRBJ2-2; a weak D match, TRBD1 (5 bases). The CDR3 has 15 amino acids. From germline, CDR1 is MNHNY and CDR2 SVGAGI (reference sequence). V was pared by 1 base and J by 6 bases, with 12 bases between. In nucleotides, the CDR3 is TGTGCCAGCAGTTACTTAACAGGAAATGCCGGGGAGCTGTTTTTT. It codes for CASSYLTGNAGELFF.

This chain uses TRBV30 with TRBJ2-7; 15 bases agree with TRBD2. Germline-derived CDR1 and CDR2 are GTSNPN and SVGIG (reference sequence). This CDR3 has 17 residues. V was pared by 0 bases and J by 5 bases, with 8 bases of the junction left unmatched. The DNA for the CDR3 is TGTGCCTGGAGTGTAGGTTGGACTAGCGGGGGGGAGAACGAGCAGTACTTC. This encodes CAWSVGWTSGGENEQYF. The full variable domain, its missing parts supplied by reference TRBV30 and TRBJ2-7, is SQTIHQWPATLVQPVGSPLSLECTVEGTSNPNLYWYRQAAGRGLQLLFYSVGIGQISSEVPQNLSASRPQDRQFILSSKKLLLSDSGFYLCAWSVGWTSGGENEQYFGPGTRLTVT.

The chain has TRBV28 and TRBJ2-7, with TRBD1 identical over 9 bases. V lost 6 bases and J lost 4; bases outside the gene matches: 4. CDR1 is MDHEN and CDR2 is SYDVKM in the germline V gene. The length of the CDR3 is 13 residues. CDR3 loop: CASRRTGDYEQYF. As DNA, the CDR3 is TGTGCCAGCAGGCGGACAGGGGATTACGAGCAGTACTTC.

This clone was counted between two and nine times. CDR3 DNA: TGTGCCTGGAGTGTGGGGCAGAGCCAAGAGACCCAGTACTTC. Encoded protein: CAWSVGQSQETQYF. J is TRBJ2-5 and V is TRBV30; D is perhaps TRBD1 (5 bases). CDR3 length equals 14 residues. In germline, CDR1 is GTSNPN, CDR2 SVGIG (reference sequence). V was cut by 0 bases and J by 1 base, with 9 bases left in between. Looking up the rest from reference TRBV30 and TRBJ2-5 gives the full variable domain: SQTIHQWPATLVQPVGSPLSLECTVEGTSNPNLYWYRQAAGRGLQLLFYSVGIGQISSEVPQNLSASRPQDRQFILSSKKLLLSDSGFYLCAWSVGQSQETQYFGPGTRLLVL.

This chain joins TRBV29-1 and TRBJ2-3, with D perhaps matching TRBD2 (5 bases). The CDR3 contains 12 residues. Germline CDR1 and CDR2: SQVTM and ANQGSEA. Trimming shortened V by 7 bases and J by 1 base, and 9 bases separated the two germline ends. CDR3 nucleotides: TGCAGCGCTGGACTTGGCACAGATACGCAGTATTTT. The encoded protein is CSAGLGTDTQYF.

The CDR3 spells CASSQGQNTEAFF. In nucleotides, the CDR3 is TGTGCCAGCTCACAGGGGCAAAACACTGAAGCTTTCTTT. The chain couples TRBV18 to TRBJ1-1; D may be TRBD1 (5 bases). This CDR3 has 13 residues. Trimming took 4 bases from V and 2 from J, leaving 8 bases between them. Germline V lookup: CDR1 KGHSH, CDR2 LQKENI.

The chain recombines TRBV4-1 with TRBJ2-7; D possibly corresponds to TRBD2 (6 bases). Germline CDR1 MGHRA, CDR2 YSYEKL. V was pared by 1 base and J by 2 bases, with 9 bases between. The CDR3 is 14 residues long. The CDR3 DNA is TGCGCCAGCAGCCAAGGTAGCGGTGCCTACGAGCAGTACTTC. This sequence encodes CASSQGSGAYEQYF.

This clone was seen a few times. J is TRBJ1-1 and V is TRBV30; 9 bases fit TRBD1. In germline, CDR1 is GTSNPN, CDR2 SVGIG (reference sequence). The CDR3 extends over 13 amino acids. V shed 5 bases, J shed 2 bases, and the junction held 3 bases outside the gene matches. The CDR3 DNA reads as TGTGCCTGGGGGACAGGGCGAAACACTGAAGCTTTCTTT. Translation gives CAWGTGRNTEAFF. Drawing the rest from reference TRBV30 and TRBJ1-1, the complete variable domain is SQTIHQWPATLVQPVGSPLSLECTVEGTSNPNLYWYRQAAGRGLQLLFYSVGIGQISSEVPQNLSASRPQDRQFILSSKKLLLSDSGFYLCAWGTGRNTEAFFGQGTRLTVV.

V is TRBV21-1 and J is TRBJ2-7; TRBD2 reflects the table's D call only, with no check against the DNA. TRBV21-1 is noted as a pseudogene. This CDR3 has 16 residues. The CDR3 DNA is TGTGCCAGCAGCAAAGGTAGGTACGAACTACCCTACGAGCAGTACTTC. Its protein is CASSKGRYELPYEQYF.

The rearrangement joins TRBV7-2 to TRBJ2-3; tentatively, D is TRBD2 (6 bases). Germline-derived CDR1 and CDR2 are SGHTA and FQGNSA. V was pared by 2 bases and J by 4 bases, with 19 bases between. This CDR3 region has 17 residues. CDR3 coding DNA: TGTGCCAGCAGCTTACGTGCAGGGACTCTGGTGTCAGATACGCAGTATTTT. Translation gives CASSLRAGTLVSDTQYF. Combining the CDR3 with reference TRBV7-2 and TRBJ2-3 gives the whole variable domain GAGVSQSPSNKVTEKGKDVELRCDPISGHTALYWYRQSLGQGLEFLIYFQGNSAPDKSGLPSDRFSAERTGGSVSTLTIQRTQQEDSAVYLCASSLRAGTLVSDTQYFGPGTRLTVL.